This TCR beta chain was identified in a study of shared clonotypes between healthy human individuals. The study, taken as a whole, reports: Naive subsets tended to show greater estimated richness than memory subsets. Rarefaction showed that sequencing of sorted subsets was incomplete (despite large depth).

The protocol was immunoSEQ multiplex PCR, while the TCRdb copy is restricted to in-frame clones and leaves out a portion. Of 2,500,000 or so clones in the sample, roughly nine tenths were seen once. A note on this clone: Its matching antigen is unknown.

CDR3 length equals 14 residues. Germline CDR1 SGHNT, CDR2 YYREEE (reference sequence). The V gene end was trimmed by 7 bases and the J gene end by 5 bases; junction bases not matched to a gene: 10. Sequences were obtained from naive CD4+ T cells sorted from blood. Indicated subset: CD45RA+ positively selected. This sequence originates from a man aged 18-30 years in good health. The V and J genes are TRBV5-4 and TRBJ2-5, with 8 nucleotides matching TRBD1. The CDR3 reads CASRRAGGAETQYF. The CDR3, as DNA: TGTGCCAGCCGGAGGGCAGGGGGCGCGGAGACCCAGTACTTC.